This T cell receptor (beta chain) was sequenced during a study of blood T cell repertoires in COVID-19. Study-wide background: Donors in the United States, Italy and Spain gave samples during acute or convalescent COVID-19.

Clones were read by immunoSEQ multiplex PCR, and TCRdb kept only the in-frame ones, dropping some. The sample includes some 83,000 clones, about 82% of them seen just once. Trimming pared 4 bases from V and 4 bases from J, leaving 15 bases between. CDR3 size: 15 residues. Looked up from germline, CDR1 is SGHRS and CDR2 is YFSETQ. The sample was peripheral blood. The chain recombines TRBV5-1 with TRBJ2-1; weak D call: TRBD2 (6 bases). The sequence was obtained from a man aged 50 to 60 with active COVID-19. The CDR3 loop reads CASSPGGTSYNEQFF. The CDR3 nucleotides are TGCGCCAGCAGCCCTGGCGGGACGTCTTACAATGAGCAGTTCTTC.